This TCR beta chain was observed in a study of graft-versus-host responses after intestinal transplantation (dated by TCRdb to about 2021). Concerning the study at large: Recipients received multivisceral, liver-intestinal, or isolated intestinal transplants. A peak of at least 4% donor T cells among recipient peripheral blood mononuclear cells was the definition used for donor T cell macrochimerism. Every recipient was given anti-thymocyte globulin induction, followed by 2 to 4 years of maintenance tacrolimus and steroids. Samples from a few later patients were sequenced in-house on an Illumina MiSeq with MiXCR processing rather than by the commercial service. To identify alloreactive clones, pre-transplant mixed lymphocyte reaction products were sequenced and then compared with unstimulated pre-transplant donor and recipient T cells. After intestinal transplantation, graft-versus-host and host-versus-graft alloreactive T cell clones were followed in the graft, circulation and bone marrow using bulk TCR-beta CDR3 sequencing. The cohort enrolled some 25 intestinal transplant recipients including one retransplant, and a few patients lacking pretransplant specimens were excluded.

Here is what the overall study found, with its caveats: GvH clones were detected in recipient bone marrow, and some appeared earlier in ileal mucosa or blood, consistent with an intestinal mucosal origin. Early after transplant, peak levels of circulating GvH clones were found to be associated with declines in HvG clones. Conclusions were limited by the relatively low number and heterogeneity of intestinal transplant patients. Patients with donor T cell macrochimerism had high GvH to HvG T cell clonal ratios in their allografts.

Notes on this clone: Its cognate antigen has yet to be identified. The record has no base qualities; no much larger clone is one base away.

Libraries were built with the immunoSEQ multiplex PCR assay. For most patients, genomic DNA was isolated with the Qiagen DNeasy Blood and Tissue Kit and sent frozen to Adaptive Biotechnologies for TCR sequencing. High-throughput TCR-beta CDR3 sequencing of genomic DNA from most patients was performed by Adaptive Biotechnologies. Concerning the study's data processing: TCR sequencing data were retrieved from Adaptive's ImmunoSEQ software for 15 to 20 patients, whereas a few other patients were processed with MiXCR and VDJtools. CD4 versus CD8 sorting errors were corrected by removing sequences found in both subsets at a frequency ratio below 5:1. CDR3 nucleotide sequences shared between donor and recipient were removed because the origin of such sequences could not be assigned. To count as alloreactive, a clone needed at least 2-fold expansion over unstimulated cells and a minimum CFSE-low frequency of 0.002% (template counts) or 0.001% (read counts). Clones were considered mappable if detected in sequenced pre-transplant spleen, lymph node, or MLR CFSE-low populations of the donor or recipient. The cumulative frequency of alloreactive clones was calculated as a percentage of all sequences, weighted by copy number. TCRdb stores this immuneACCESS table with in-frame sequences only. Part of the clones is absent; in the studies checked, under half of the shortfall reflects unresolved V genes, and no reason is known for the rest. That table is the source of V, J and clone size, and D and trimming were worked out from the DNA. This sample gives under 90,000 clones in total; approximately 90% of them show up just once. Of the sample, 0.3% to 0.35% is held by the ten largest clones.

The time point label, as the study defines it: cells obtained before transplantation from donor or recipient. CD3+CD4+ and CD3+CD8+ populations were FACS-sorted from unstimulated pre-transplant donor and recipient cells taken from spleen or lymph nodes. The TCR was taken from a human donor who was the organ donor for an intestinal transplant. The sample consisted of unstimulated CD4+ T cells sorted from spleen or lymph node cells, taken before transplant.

At the DNA level, the sequence is TGTGCCAGTAGTATTCAGGGACAGGGGTACACCGGGGAGCTGTTTTTT. This codes for CASSIQGQGYTGELFF. The chain is made from TRBV19 and TRBJ2-2, with 10 bases aligning to TRBD1. Trimmed from V: 3 bases; trimmed from J: 3 bases; junction bases lacking a gene match: 4. According to the germline V gene (reference sequence), CDR1 reads LNHDA and CDR2 reads SQIVND. CDR3 length: 16 amino acids, cysteine to phenylalanine. CDR3 DNA only is kept here, 48 bases in frame from base 1.